The 9 T cell receptor beta chains below were found in one sample sequenced in a study of T cell repertoires in cytomegalovirus infection (dated 2019 in TCRdb). Sequencing instrument: Illumina HiSeq 1500. TCRdb ran its own pipeline on the public reads, namely fastp trimming at Q25 and MiXCR clone calling, and kept in-frame beta chains. Identical CDR3 proteins give one entry, which carries the most common genes and DNA. Here the sample has 400,000 or so distinct CDR3 sequences; 15% to 20% occur a single time. The biggest ten clones account for around 10% of the sample. What was sequenced was PBMCs. All receptors come from a human donor in good health (CMV status not recorded). Some clones in this sample may be carry-over from other donors' samples.

The chain employs TRBV29-1 and TRBJ1-1; no definite D call. The CDR3 has 13 residues. Germline V gene data show CDR1 as SQVTM and CDR2 as ANQGSEA. Deletions cut 3 bases from V and 1 base from J, with 9 bases between. Here the CDR3 reads CSVEARRNTEAFF. The DNA of the CDR3 is TGCAGCGTTGAGGCCAGGAGGAACACTGAAGCTTTCTTT.

This clonotype was observed a few times. The chain carries TRBV2 and TRBJ2-7; TRBD2 aligns across 8 bases. Germline CDR1 SNHLY, CDR2 FYNNEI. CDR3 size: 16 residues. The ends lost 3 bases at V and 7 bases at J; junction bases unmatched: 14. The CDR3 bases are TGTGCCAGCAGTGATGTCAGCGGGAGCCGCAGGAGGGAGCAGTACTTC. It encodes CASSDVSGSRRREQYF. Full variable domain (outside the CDR3, taken from reference TRBV2 and TRBJ2-7): EPEVTQTPSHQVTQMGQEVILRCVPISNHLYFYWYRQILGQKVEFLVSFYNNEISEKSEIFDDQFSVERPDGSNFTLKIRSTKLEDSAMYFCASSDVSGSRRREQYFGPGTRLTVT.

Only a few counts were recorded for this clonotype. The chain uses TRBV2 and TRBJ1-5; D gene ambiguous. The germline V gene encodes CDR1 SNHLY and CDR2 FYNNEI. CDR3 length: 15 residues. Trimming took 5 bases from V and 0 from J, leaving 11 bases between them. The CDR3 loop is CASSPRGYSNQPQHF. The CDR3 DNA follows: TGTGCCAGCAGTCCCCGCGGGTATAGCAATCAGCCCCAGCATTTT.

The rearrangement uses TRBV10-3 and TRBJ1-1, with D hard to call. The germline V gene has CDR1 ENHRY and CDR2 SYGVKD. Trimming left V 4 bases short and J 9 bases short, with 15 bases between. The CDR3 is 13 residues long. The CDR3: CAISGPGEIKAFF. The CDR3 coding sequence is TGTGCCATCAGTGGCCCGGGAGAGATTAAAGCTTTCTTT.

V gene TRBV5-5 combines with J gene TRBJ1-3, with D perhaps matching TRBD1 (6 bases). Trimming removed 0 bases at V and 2 bases at J, with 9 bases between. Per the germline V gene, CDR1 is SGHKS and CDR2 is YYEKEE (reference sequence). CDR3 length equals 15 residues. For the CDR3, the DNA is TGTGCCAGCAGCTTGGAAGCAGGGGCTGGAAACACCATATATTTT. Encoded protein: CASSLEAGAGNTIYF.

This clonotype was detected only a few times. The chain couples TRBV2 to TRBJ2-3, with 7 bases identical to TRBD1. With 6 bases clipped from V and 3 bases from J, the junction kept 6 bases outside the gene matches. Germline V gene sequence: CDR1 SNHLY, CDR2 FYNNEI. The CDR3 covers 14 residues. The chain's CDR3 is CASRVTGLTDTQYF. As DNA, the CDR3 is TGTGCCAGCAGGGTGACAGGGCTGACAGATACGCAGTATTTT.

This clonotype was recorded at least ten times. The rearrangement links TRBV7-2 to TRBJ2-4; 7 nucleotides align to TRBD2. CDR3 length equals 15 residues. The V segment lost 0 bases and the J segment 7 bases; nucleotides outside the gene matches: 6. CDR1 SGHTA and CDR2 FQGNSA come from the germline V gene. The CDR3 region is CASSLASGRENIQYF. CDR3 bases: TGTGCCAGCAGCTTAGCGTCGGGGCGGGAGAACATTCAGTACTTC.

The rearrangement uses TRBV28 and TRBJ1-2; 8 bases are shared with TRBD1. The V and J ends lost 7 bases and 6 bases, in that order; junction bases with no gene match: 4. The CDR3 is 12 amino acids. The germline V gene encodes CDR1 MDHEN and CDR2 SYDVKM. CDR3 coding DNA: TGTGCCAGCACGGACAGGGTACATGGCTACACCTTC. Amino acids: CASTDRVHGYTF.

This clonotype was recorded many times. The V call is TRBV24-1, the J call TRBJ1-4; a weak D match, TRBD1 (5 bases). The CDR3 has 15 amino acids. V was pared by 2 bases and J by 3 bases, with 9 bases between. CDR1 KGHDR and CDR2 SFDVKD come from the germline V gene. The CDR3 DNA is TGTGCCACCAGTGATTCAGGGTCCCCTAATGAAAAACTGTTTTTT. It encodes CATSDSGSPNEKLFF.